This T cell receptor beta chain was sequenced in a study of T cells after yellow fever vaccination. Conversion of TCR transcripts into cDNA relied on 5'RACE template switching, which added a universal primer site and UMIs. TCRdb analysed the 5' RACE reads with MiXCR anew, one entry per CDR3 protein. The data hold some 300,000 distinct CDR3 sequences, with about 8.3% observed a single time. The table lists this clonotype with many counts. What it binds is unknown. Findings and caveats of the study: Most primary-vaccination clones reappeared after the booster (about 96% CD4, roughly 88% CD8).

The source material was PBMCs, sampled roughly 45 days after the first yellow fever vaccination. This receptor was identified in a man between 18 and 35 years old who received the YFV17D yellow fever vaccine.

The CDR3 reads CASSLRGIGTQYF. Here the CDR3 DNA reads TGTGCCAGCAGCTTACGTGGTATTGGGACCCAGTACTTC. The chain recombines TRBV7-2 with TRBJ2-5; no definite D call. Per the germline V gene, CDR1 is SGHTA and CDR2 is FQGNSA. V lost 2 bases to trimming and J lost 7 bases, with 11 bases between them. The length of the CDR3 is 13 residues.